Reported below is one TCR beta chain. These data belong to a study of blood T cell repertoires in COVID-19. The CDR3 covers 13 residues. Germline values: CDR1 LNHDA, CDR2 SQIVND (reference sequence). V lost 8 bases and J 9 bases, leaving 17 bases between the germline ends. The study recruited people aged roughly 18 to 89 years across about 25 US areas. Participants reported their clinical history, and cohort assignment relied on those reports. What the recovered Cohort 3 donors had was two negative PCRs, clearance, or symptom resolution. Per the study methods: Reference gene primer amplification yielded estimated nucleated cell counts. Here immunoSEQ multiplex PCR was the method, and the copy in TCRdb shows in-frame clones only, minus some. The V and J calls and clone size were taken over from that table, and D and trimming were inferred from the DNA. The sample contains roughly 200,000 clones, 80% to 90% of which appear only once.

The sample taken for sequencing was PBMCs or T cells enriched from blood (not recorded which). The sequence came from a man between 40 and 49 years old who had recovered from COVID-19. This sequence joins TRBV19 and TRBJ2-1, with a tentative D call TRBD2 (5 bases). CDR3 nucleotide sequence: TGTGCCAGTTCGGACTTCCCGTGGGGTGAGCAGTTCTTC. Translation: CASSDFPWGEQFF.